The T cell receptor beta chain under discussion was sequenced for a study of human T cells and chemical hapten exposure. General study findings and limits: Donors had alopecia, so their immune response may differ from healthy people's.

The CDR3 is made up of 12 amino acids. Germline loops: CDR1 SQVTM, CDR2 ANQGSEA. V was trimmed by 3 bases and J by 3 bases, leaving 8 bases between them. Time point given: patch test 1, 2 weeks after DPC sensitization. Treatment indicated: therapeutic diphenylcyclopropenone sensitization with weekly scalp DPC. Donors were 18 to 70-year-old alopecia patients suitable for DPC. As concerns this clonotype: Its cognate antigen is unknown.

As processed by the authors: There were a median of around 97,000 TCRs per sample, with a range from about 23,224 to 690,600. One entry per CDR3 protein, called by TCRdb with MiXCR from the RACE reads. Here the V and J calls rest on TCRdb's processing, not on the authors' analysis. The profile shows 150,000 to 200,000 distinct CDR3 sequences, approximately 15% of them singletons. The sequence came from a young woman with alopecia areata. Some clones in this sample may be carry-over from other donors' samples. The sample in question was whole blood, obtained in connection with sensitization to the hapten diphenylcyclopropenone (DPC). The chain has TRBV29-1 and TRBJ1-2, with D possibly being TRBD1 (5 bases). The CDR3: CSVDGDYYGYTF. The CDR3 nucleotides read TGCAGCGTTGATGGGGACTACTATGGCTACACCTTC.